Each of the 26 T cell receptor beta chains below was sequenced from the same sample in a study of control samples from healthy donors and cancer patients. Repertoires were generated with immunoSEQ multiplex PCR, while TCRdb's copy carries only in-frame clones and drops some. Of 80,000 to 100,000 clones in the sample, about 80% were seen once. The sequenced sample consisted of blood. The receptors shown here come from a woman under 40 in good health.

The chain couples TRBV6-6 to TRBJ2-6, with TRBD1 identical over 8 bases. J gave up 0 bases and V 6 bases, and 16 bases lay outside the gene matches. Per the germline V gene, CDR1 is MNHNY and CDR2 is SVGAGI (reference sequence). The CDR3 totals 20 residues. The chain's CDR3 is CASSKGPPGQASSGANVLTF. As DNA, the CDR3 is TGTGCCAGCAGCAAAGGACCACCGGGACAGGCGAGCTCTGGGGCCAACGTCCTGACTTTC.

This chain uses TRBV6-5 with TRBJ2-7; 8 bases are shared with TRBD1. The CDR3 runs 15 residues. The junction had 8 bases not matched to a gene; V was cut back by 2 bases and J by 5 bases. CDR1 is MNHEY, CDR2 SVGAGI, per germline. CDR3 region: CASSYRGQGRHEQYF. The CDR3 DNA sequence: TGTGCCAGCAGTTACCGTGGACAGGGCAGGCACGAGCAGTACTTC.

V and J are TRBV3-1 (or the pseudogene TRBV3-2) and TRBJ1-2; tentatively, D is TRBD1 (5 bases). The CDR3 contains 15 residues. Germline CDR1 reads LGHDT; CDR2 reads YNNKEL (reference sequence). Trimming took off 1 base at V and 3 bases at J, with 12 bases between the two ends. The CDR3 here is CASSQGRVTDYGYTF. CDR3 bases: TGTGCCAGCAGCCAAGGAAGGGTGACAGACTATGGCTACACCTTC.

This clone appeared once. The genes are TRBV30 and TRBJ1-2, with TRBD1 as a possible D gene (6 bases). The CDR3 sequence is 14 residues long. The ends were cut back, 0 bases at V and 5 bases at J, with 13 bases in the middle. Germline CDR1 GTSNPN, CDR2 SVGIG (reference sequence). This CDR3 reads CAWSVGGADYGYTF. CDR3 nucleotides: TGTGCCTGGAGTGTAGGGGGGGCCGATTATGGCTACACCTTC.

The chain combines TRBV11-2 with TRBJ2-5, with no clear D. The germline V and J ends were trimmed by 5 bases and 2 bases, with 15 bases remaining between them. The CDR3 sequence is 15 residues long. Germline CDR1 reads SGHAT; CDR2 reads FQNNGV. CDR3 sequence: CASSKAPRHQETQYF. DNA of the CDR3: TGTGCCAGCAGCAAAGCCCCTCGCCATCAAGAGACCCAGTACTTC.

This chain connects TRBV30 to TRBJ2-1, with D possibly being TRBD1 (5 bases). The germline V and J ends were trimmed by 1 base and 4 bases, with 8 bases remaining between them. The CDR3 has 13 amino acids. Germline V gene sequence: CDR1 GTSNPN, CDR2 SVGIG (reference sequence). The CDR3 region is CAWSGDSYNEQFF. CDR3 bases: TGTGCCTGGAGTGGCGACAGTTACAATGAGCAGTTCTTC.

The CDR3 reads CASSDLGTTNEKLFF. The CDR3 DNA reads TGTGCCAGCAGTGATTTGGGCACAACTAATGAAAAACTGTTTTTT. This chain links TRBV2 with TRBJ1-4; no clear D gene. Trimming shortened V by 3 bases and J by 0 bases, and 8 bases separated the two germline ends. Germline assignment: CDR1 SNHLY and CDR2 FYNNEI. The CDR3 length is 15 residues.

The chain joins TRBV18 to TRBJ1-1, with D perhaps matching TRBD1 (5 bases). The germline gives CDR1 KGHSH, CDR2 LQKENI. V was shortened by 4 bases and J by 6 bases, with 12 bases between the two germline ends. The CDR3 consists of 13 residues. CDR3 protein: CASSRTRASEAFF. The CDR3 DNA follows: TGTGCCAGCTCACGAACCAGGGCATCTGAAGCTTTCTTT.

The V gene is TRBV2, the J gene TRBJ1-3, with 7 bases lining up with TRBD1. The CDR3 covers 14 residues. With V trimmed by 8 bases and J by 0 bases, 4 bases remained unmatched. Germline V gives CDR1 SNHLY, CDR2 FYNNEI. The CDR3 sequence: CASGDRTSGNTIYF. CDR3 coding DNA: TGTGCCAGCGGGGACAGAACCTCTGGAAACACCATATATTTT.

The rearrangement links TRBV19 to TRBJ2-5; D remains ambiguous. This CDR3 is built from 15 residues. Germline CDR1 is LNHDA and CDR2 is SQIVND (reference sequence). V lost 1 base and J lost 2, with 11 bases in between. DNA of the CDR3: TGTGCCAGTAGTATAGCCCTCGAGAGTCAAGAGACCCAGTACTTC. It specifies CASSIALESQETQYF.

The rearrangement links TRBV5-4 to TRBJ2-4; D not certain. The V end was cut by 4 bases, the J end by 5 bases, with 10 bases between. Germline CDR1 SGHNT, CDR2 YYREEE (reference sequence). The CDR3 totals 13 residues. CDR3 protein: CASSLWTQNIQYF. The DNA for the CDR3 is TGTGCCAGCAGCCTATGGACCCAAAACATTCAGTACTTC.

The gene calls are TRBV30 and TRBJ1-5; no clear D gene. CDR1 is GTSNPN and CDR2 is SVGIG in the germline V gene (reference sequence). The CDR3 consists of 14 residues. V was pared by 4 bases and J by 0 bases, with 10 bases between. CDR3 sequence: CAWNPAYSNQPQHF. The DNA of the CDR3 is TGTGCCTGGAACCCGGCCTATAGCAATCAGCCCCAGCATTTT.

V is TRBV5-1 and J is TRBJ2-5; 8 bases line up with TRBD2. CDR3 length: 14 amino acids. V shed 4 bases and J 4 bases; nucleotides not matched to a gene: 6. CDR1 and CDR2 (germline): SGHRS, YFSETQ. Here the CDR3 DNA reads TGCGCCAGCAGCGCTATAGCGGGGCGAGAGACCCAGTACTTC. This gives the protein CASSAIAGRETQYF.

The rearrangement links TRBV9 to TRBJ1-1; D gene ambiguous. Germline-derived CDR1 and CDR2 are SGDLS and YYNGEE. V was shortened by 4 bases and J by 0 bases, with 7 bases between the two germline ends. The CDR3 has 13 residues. The DNA for the CDR3 is TGTGCCAGCAGCCCCAACATGAACACTGAAGCTTTCTTT. Translating it yields CASSPNMNTEAFF.

The V and J genes are TRBV29-1 and TRBJ2-7; TRBD1 might be the D (5 bases). Germline V gene lookup returns CDR1 SQVTM and CDR2 ANQGSEA. This CDR3 comprises 13 residues. V lost 2 bases, J lost 5 bases, and 13 bases lay in between. CDR3 sequence reads: CSVELGRVDEQYF. CDR3 DNA sequence: TGCAGCGTTGAACTGGGGCGCGTGGACGAGCAGTACTTC.

This clone was found a few times. The chain links TRBV9 to TRBJ2-1, with D perhaps assigned TRBD1 or TRBD2 (5 bases each). CDR1 is SGDLS and CDR2 is YYNGEE in the germline V gene. This CDR3 spans 13 amino acids. The ends were cut back, 2 bases at V and 10 bases at J, with 13 bases in the middle. The CDR3 spells CASSVGPEGEQFF. In DNA form, the CDR3 reads TGTGCCAGCAGCGTGGGTCCTGAGGGGGAGCAGTTCTTC.

The rearrangement joins TRBV12-3 or TRBV12-4 to TRBJ1-1; D unresolved. The CDR3 consists of 12 residues. Trimming pared 2 bases from V and 9 bases from J, leaving 10 bases between. CDR3 sequence reads: CASSLLGGKAFF. The CDR3, as DNA: TGTGCCAGCAGTTTATTAGGCGGGAAAGCTTTCTTT.

The V call is TRBV7-2, the J call TRBJ1-5; D is unclear. The CDR3 has 14 amino acids. V was clipped by 3 bases and J by 4 bases, with 10 bases between them. The germline CDR1 and CDR2 sequences are SGHTA and FQGNSA. CDR3 loop: CASSFSGGNQPQHF. Here the CDR3 DNA reads TGTGCCAGCAGCTTCTCCGGAGGTAATCAGCCCCAGCATTTT.

This chain connects TRBV7-9 to TRBJ1-2; D is ambiguous. Trimming pared 6 bases from V and 6 bases from J, leaving 14 bases between. Germline-derived CDR1 and CDR2 are SEHNR and FQNEAQ (reference sequence). This CDR3 region has 13 residues. In DNA form, the CDR3 reads TGTGCCAGCAGACCTTCAGCATCCGATGGCTACACCTTC. It translates to CASRPSASDGYTF. Together with reference TRBV7-9 and TRBJ1-2, the CDR3 gives the full variable domain: DTGVSQNPRHKITKRGQNVTFRCDPISEHNRLYWYRQTLGQGPEFLTYFQNEAQLEKSRLLSDRFSAERPKGSFSTLEIQRTEQGDSAMYLCASRPSASDGYTFGSGTRLTVV.

The V gene is TRBV12-5, the J gene TRBJ1-3; TRBD1 matches 8 bases. From germline, CDR1 is LGHNT and CDR2 FRNRAP. This CDR3 region has 17 residues. J was trimmed by 2 bases and V by 2 bases; bases with no gene match: 8. The CDR3 DNA reads TGTGCTAGTGGTTTGCTATGGGACAGGACTACTGGAAACACCATATATTTT. It translates to CASGLLWDRTTGNTIYF. The full variable domain, completed using reference TRBV12-5 and TRBJ1-3, is DARVTQTPRHKVTEMGQEVTMRCQPILGHNTVFWYRQTMMQGLELLAYFRNRAPLDDSGMPKDRFSAEMPDATLATLKIQPSEPRDSAVYFCASGLLWDRTTGNTIYFGEGSWLTVV.

The chain couples TRBV14 to TRBJ2-3, with 8 bases lining up with TRBD2. The germline CDR1 and CDR2 sequences are SGHDN and FVKESK. CDR3 size: 18 residues. With 2 bases clipped from V and 4 bases from J, the junction kept 14 bases outside the gene matches. This CDR3 reads CASSQRATSVHVPDTQYF. Here the CDR3 DNA reads TGTGCCAGCAGCCAACGGGCGACTAGCGTACATGTCCCAGATACGCAGTATTTT.

This chain joins TRBV5-1 and TRBJ1-3; 9 positions match TRBD1. This CDR3 region has 18 residues. Germline CDR1 and CDR2: SGHRS and YFSETQ. V gave up 1 base and J gave up 4 bases; unmatched junction bases: 12. CDR3 sequence reads: CASSLRDRDSVYGNTIYF. The CDR3, as DNA: TGCGCCAGCAGCTTGCGGGACAGGGATTCTGTTTACGGAAACACCATATATTTT.

In regard to this clone: Other DNA sequences from this sample encode an identical CDR3 as well. The CDR3 protein is CASSLGSGQETQYF. In DNA form, the CDR3 reads TGCGCCAGCAGCTTGGGTTCAGGGCAAGAGACCCAGTACTTC. The genes are TRBV5-1 and TRBJ2-5; perhaps TRBD1 as D (5 bases). This CDR3 contains 14 residues. Trimming cost V 0 bases and J 2 bases, with 8 bases left between them. CDR1 is SGHRS, CDR2 YFSETQ, per germline. Drawing the rest from reference TRBV5-1 and TRBJ2-5, the complete variable domain is KAGVTQTPRYLIKTRGQQVTLSCSPISGHRSVSWYQQTPGQGLQFLFEYFSETQRNKGNFPGRFSGRQFSNSRSEMNVSTLELGDSALYLCASSLGSGQETQYFGPGTRLLVL.

This chain joins TRBV19 and TRBJ1-5, with TRBD1 identical over 7 bases. J gave up 9 bases and V 6 bases, and 11 bases lay outside the gene matches. CDR3 length equals 14 residues. Looked up from germline, CDR1 is LNHDA and CDR2 is SQIVND (reference sequence). Here the CDR3 DNA reads TGTGCCAGTAGGGGGACAGATCGGAGGAGGCCCCAGCATTTT. Its protein is CASRGTDRRRPQHF.

This chain joins TRBV5-1 and TRBJ1-1; D remains ambiguous. With 4 bases removed from V and 2 bases from J, the gap between germline ends came to 12 bases. The CDR3 contains 14 residues. Germline CDR1 and CDR2: SGHRS and YFSETQ. In DNA, the CDR3 is TGCGCCAGCAGCGTGGGCGGGAGAAACACTGAAGCTTTCTTT. Its translation is CASSVGGRNTEAFF.

The chain links TRBV3-1 (or the pseudogene TRBV3-2) to TRBJ1-6, with D hard to call. The V gene's germline CDR1 is LGHDT and CDR2 YNNKEL (reference sequence). This CDR3 contains 15 residues. V was trimmed by 4 bases and J by 3 bases, leaving 10 bases between them. The CDR3 sequence: CASSPRGSYNSPLHF. The CDR3 DNA sequence: TGTGCCAGCAGCCCAAGAGGCAGCTATAATTCACCCCTCCACTTT.